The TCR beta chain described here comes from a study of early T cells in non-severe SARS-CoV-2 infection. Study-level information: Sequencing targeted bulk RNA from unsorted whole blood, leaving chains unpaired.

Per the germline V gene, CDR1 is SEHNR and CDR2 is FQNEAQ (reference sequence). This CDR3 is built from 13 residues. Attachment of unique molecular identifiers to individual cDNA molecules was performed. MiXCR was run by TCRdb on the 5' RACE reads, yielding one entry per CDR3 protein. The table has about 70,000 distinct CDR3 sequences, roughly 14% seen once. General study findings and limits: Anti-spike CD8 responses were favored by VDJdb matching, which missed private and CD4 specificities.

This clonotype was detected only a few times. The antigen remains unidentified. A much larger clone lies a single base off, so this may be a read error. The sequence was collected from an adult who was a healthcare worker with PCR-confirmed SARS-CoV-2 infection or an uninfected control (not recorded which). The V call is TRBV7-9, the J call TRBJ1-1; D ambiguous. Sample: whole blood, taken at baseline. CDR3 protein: CASSPPPDTEVFF. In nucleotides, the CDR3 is TGTGCCAGCAGCCCCCCGCCCGACACTGAAGTTTTCTTT.